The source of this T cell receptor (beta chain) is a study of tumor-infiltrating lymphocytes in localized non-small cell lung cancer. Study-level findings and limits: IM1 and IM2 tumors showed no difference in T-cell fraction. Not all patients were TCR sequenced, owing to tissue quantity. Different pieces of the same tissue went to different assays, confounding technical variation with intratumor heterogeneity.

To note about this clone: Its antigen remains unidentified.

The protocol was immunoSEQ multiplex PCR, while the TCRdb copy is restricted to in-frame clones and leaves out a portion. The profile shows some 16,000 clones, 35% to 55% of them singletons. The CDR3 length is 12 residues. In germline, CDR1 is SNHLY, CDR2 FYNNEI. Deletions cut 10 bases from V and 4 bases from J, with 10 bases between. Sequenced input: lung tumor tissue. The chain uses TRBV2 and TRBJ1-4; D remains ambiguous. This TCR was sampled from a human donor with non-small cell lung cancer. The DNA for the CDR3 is TGTGCCACGGCCAGGAGTAATGAAAAACTGTTTTTT. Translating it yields CATARSNEKLFF. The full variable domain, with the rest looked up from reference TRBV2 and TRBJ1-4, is EPEVTQTPSHQVTQMGQEVILRCVPISNHLYFYWYRQILGQKVEFLVSFYNNEISEKSEIFDDQFSVERPDGSNFTLKIRSTKLEDSAMYFCATARSNEKLFFGSGTQLSVL.